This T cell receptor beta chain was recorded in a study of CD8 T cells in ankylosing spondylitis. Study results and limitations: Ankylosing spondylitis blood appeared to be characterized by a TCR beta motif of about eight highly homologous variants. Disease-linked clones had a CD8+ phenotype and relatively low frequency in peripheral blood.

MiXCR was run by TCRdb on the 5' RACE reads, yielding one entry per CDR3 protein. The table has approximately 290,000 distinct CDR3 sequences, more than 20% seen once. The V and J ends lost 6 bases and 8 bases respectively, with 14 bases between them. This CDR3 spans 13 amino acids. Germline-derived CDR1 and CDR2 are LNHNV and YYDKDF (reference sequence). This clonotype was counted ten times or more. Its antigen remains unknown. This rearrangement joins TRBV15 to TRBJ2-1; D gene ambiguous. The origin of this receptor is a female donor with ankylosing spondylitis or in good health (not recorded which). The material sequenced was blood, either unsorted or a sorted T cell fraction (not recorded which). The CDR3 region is CATREVPVDEQFF. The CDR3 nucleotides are TGTGCCACCAGGGAAGTCCCCGTGGATGAGCAGTTCTTC.